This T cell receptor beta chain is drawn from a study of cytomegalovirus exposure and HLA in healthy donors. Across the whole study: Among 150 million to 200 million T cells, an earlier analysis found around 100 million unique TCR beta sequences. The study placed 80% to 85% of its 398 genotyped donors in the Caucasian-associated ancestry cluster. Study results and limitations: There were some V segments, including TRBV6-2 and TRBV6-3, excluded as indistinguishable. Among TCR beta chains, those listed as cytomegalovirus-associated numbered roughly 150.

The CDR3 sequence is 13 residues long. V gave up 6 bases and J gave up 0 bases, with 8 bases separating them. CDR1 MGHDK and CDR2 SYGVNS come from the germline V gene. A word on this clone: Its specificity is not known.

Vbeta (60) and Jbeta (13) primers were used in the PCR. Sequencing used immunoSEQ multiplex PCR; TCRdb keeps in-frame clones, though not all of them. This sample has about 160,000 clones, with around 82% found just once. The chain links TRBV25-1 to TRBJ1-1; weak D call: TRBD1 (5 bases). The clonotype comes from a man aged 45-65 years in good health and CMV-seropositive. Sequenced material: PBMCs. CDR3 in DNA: TGTGCCAGCAGGCGACAGCTGAACACTGAAGCTTTCTTT. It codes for CASRRQLNTEAFF.